This T cell receptor beta chain derives from a study of blood T cells in healthy people across ages. Overall study findings and caveats: As age increased, TCR beta diversity per million T cells fell in a roughly linear fashion. Long-lived and aged donors differed, with more naive CD4+ cells and higher diversity in the long-lived.

Combining a sample-barcoded 5' primer with a J-beta primer mix, a second PCR ran for roughly 7 to 11 cycles. Samples each returned at least 3 million CDR3-containing paired-end reads. TCRdb re-called the 5' RACE reads with MiXCR, one entry per CDR3 protein. The data show about 1,800,000 distinct CDR3 sequences, over 25% seen once. CDR1 is SGHTA and CDR2 is FQGNSA in the germline V gene. This CDR3 contains 14 residues. As for this clonotype: Its antigen is unknown. With a much larger clone just one base away, this may be a read error.

The sample consisted of blood. The TCR was taken from a woman in her twenties or thirties in good health. The chain uses TRBV7-2 and TRBJ2-5; 7 bases line up with TRBD1. The better agreement between TRBJ2-4 and the DNA end casts doubt on the J call. The CDR3 DNA is TGTGCCAGCAGCCGGACAGGAGTTGGGAACATTCAGTACTTC. Protein: CASSRTGVGNIQYF.